The 27 T cell receptor beta chains below all came from one sample that was sequenced in a study of Ad26.COV2.S vaccination and SARS-CoV-2 variants. Treatment reported: 19 received Ad26.COV2.S at low or high dose, single or two shots; roughly five received placebo; per-sample allocation not given. The study sampled participants on day 63 after the first vaccine or placebo injection. Clones were read by immunoSEQ multiplex PCR, and TCRdb kept only the in-frame ones, dropping some. The sample includes around 300,000 clones, roughly nine tenths of them seen just once. This sample comprised peripheral blood, obtained in a trial of Ad26.COV2.S vaccine versus placebo. Source of these receptors: a person between 18 and 65 years old who received the Ad26.COV2.S COVID-19 vaccine or a placebo.

The chain employs TRBV5-1 and TRBJ2-1; D unclear. The CDR3 is 12 amino acids. V gave up 6 bases and J gave up 3 bases, with 7 bases separating them. Germline V CDR1 and CDR2: SGHRS, YFSETQ. The CDR3 reads CASTVGYNEQFF. The CDR3 coding sequence is TGCGCCAGCACCGTGGGCTACAATGAGCAGTTCTTC.

This chain links TRBV6-5 with TRBJ1-1; D is unresolved. Germline V gene lookup returns CDR1 MNHEY and CDR2 SVGAGI. The CDR3 length is 13 residues. Trimming removed 0 bases from V and 6 bases from J, with 8 bases in between. The CDR3 region is CASSYSQASEAFF. The CDR3 DNA reads TGTGCCAGCAGTTACTCGCAGGCGTCTGAAGCTTTCTTT.

The chain employs TRBV7-8 and TRBJ1-2; 8 bases line up with TRBD1. The germline V gene has CDR1 SGHVS and CDR2 FQNEAQ. CDR3 length: 15 amino acids. Trimming at V came to 1 base and at J to 8 bases, leaving 9 bases not matched to a gene. The CDR3 is CASSLVHRGKRGYTF. The CDR3, as DNA: TGTGCCAGCAGCTTAGTTCACAGGGGGAAGCGGGGCTACACCTTC.

This clone was observed a single time. The gene calls are TRBV27 and TRBJ2-3; the D is unclear. The germline gives CDR1 MNHEY, CDR2 SMNVEV (reference sequence). V was clipped by 0 bases and J by 4 bases, with 14 bases between them. The CDR3 extends over 16 amino acids. The CDR3 sequence: CASSLSTASPPDTQYF. The CDR3 DNA reads TGTGCCAGCAGTTTATCCACAGCGAGTCCCCCAGATACGCAGTATTTT.

The chain uses TRBV11-2 and TRBJ2-6; D is ambiguous. Germline V gene lookup returns CDR1 SGHAT and CDR2 FQNNGV. The CDR3 totals 15 residues. Trimming removed 5 bases at V and 1 base at J, with 9 bases between. The CDR3: CASSPWSSGANVLTF. In DNA form, the CDR3 reads TGTGCCAGCAGCCCCTGGAGTTCTGGGGCCAACGTCCTGACTTTC.

The genes are TRBV28 and TRBJ2-1; TRBD2 aligns across 9 bases. Germline CDR1 is MDHEN and CDR2 is SYDVKM. The CDR3 totals 13 residues. J gave up 8 bases and V 6 bases, and 5 bases lay outside the gene matches. CDR3 loop: CASSYRTSDEQFF. The CDR3, as DNA: TGTGCCAGCAGCTACAGGACTAGCGATGAGCAGTTCTTC.

V usage is TRBV19 and J usage is TRBJ2-1; TRBD2 agrees at 13 bases. Germline-derived CDR1 and CDR2 are LNHDA and SQIVND (reference sequence). The CDR3 sequence is 15 residues long. V shed 2 bases, J shed 10 bases, and the junction held 5 bases outside the gene matches. In DNA, the CDR3 is TGTGCCAGTAGTATACGGGGACTAGCGGGACGAGAGCAGTTCTTC. Translating gives CASSIRGLAGREQFF.

The chain recombines TRBV30 with TRBJ2-2; 9 nucleotides agree with TRBD1. Looked up from germline, CDR1 is GTSNPN and CDR2 is SVGIG (reference sequence). The CDR3 loop spans 13 amino acids. V was pared by 6 bases and J by 6 bases, with 5 bases of the junction left unmatched. CDR3 protein: CACRTGEAGELFF. CDR3 DNA: TGTGCCTGCCGGACAGGGGAAGCCGGGGAGCTGTTTTTT.

This chain joins TRBV7-8 and TRBJ1-6; D ambiguous. CDR3 size: 14 residues. Trimming left V 5 bases short and J 9 bases short, with 14 bases between. Germline CDR1 SGHVS, CDR2 FQNEAQ. For the CDR3, the DNA is TGTGCCAGCAGCCCCCCCATGGTCGGTTCACCCCTCCACTTT. Translating it yields CASSPPMVGSPLHF.

The CDR3 DNA is TGTGCCAGCACTCCATACAGGGATACGCAGTATTTT. It encodes CASTPYRDTQYF. This chain uses TRBV5-6 with TRBJ2-3; tentatively, D is TRBD1 (5 bases). The CDR3 has 12 residues. Trimming removed 6 bases from V and 6 bases from J, with 11 bases in between. CDR1 is SGHDT and CDR2 is YYEEEE in the germline V gene.

The V call is TRBV7-2, the J call TRBJ1-5; D not resolved. The CDR3 loop spans 15 amino acids. V was cut by 5 bases and J by 4 bases, with 15 bases left in between. The germline V gene has CDR1 SGHTA and CDR2 FQGNSA. The CDR3: CASSTVSGQNQPQHF. The CDR3 coding sequence is TGTGCCAGCAGCACAGTATCTGGGCAGAATCAGCCCCAGCATTTT.

The chain links TRBV5-6 to TRBJ2-7; no reliable D call. The V gene lost 4 bases and the J gene lost 4 bases, with 9 bases spanning the gap. Per germline, CDR1 SGHDT and CDR2 YYEEEE. The CDR3 sequence is 12 residues long. CDR3 loop: CASSQSGYEQYF. In nucleotides, the CDR3 is TGTGCCAGCAGCCAGTCAGGTTACGAGCAGTACTTC.

This chain joins TRBV6-6 and TRBJ2-1; 7 bases map to TRBD2. This CDR3 spans 15 amino acids. V shed 2 bases and J 7 bases; nucleotides not matched to a gene: 8. Germline-derived CDR1 and CDR2 are MNHNY and SVGAGI (reference sequence). CDR3: CASSYAGVRRNEQFF. CDR3 DNA: TGTGCCAGCAGTTACGCGGGAGTGAGACGGAATGAGCAGTTCTTC.

This chain links TRBV7-3 with TRBJ2-1; tentative D call: TRBD2 (5 bases). This CDR3 is built from 13 residues. CDR1 and CDR2 (germline): SGHTA, FQGTGA. V was clipped by 1 base and J by 8 bases, with 9 bases between them. This CDR3 reads CASSLKGGYEQFF. In DNA, the CDR3 is TGTGCCAGCAGCTTAAAGGGCGGGTATGAGCAGTTCTTC.

The V gene is TRBV4-1, the J gene TRBJ2-1; 9 nucleotides line up with TRBD1. The trim removed 7 bases at V and 8 bases at J, leaving 12 bases unmatched. The CDR3 is 15 residues long. CDR1 is MGHRA, CDR2 YSYEKL, per germline. The CDR3: CASNTGQGLVDEQFF. The DNA for the CDR3 is TGCGCCAGCAACACCGGACAGGGGTTAGTAGATGAGCAGTTCTTC.

The V call is TRBV4-1, the J call TRBJ1-2, with D possibly TRBD1 on 6 matching bases. This CDR3 has 17 residues. V was clipped by 0 bases and J by 4 bases, with 18 bases between them. Germline V CDR1 and CDR2: MGHRA, YSYEKL. DNA of the CDR3: TGCGCCAGCAGCCAAGATTGGAGAGGGGGGAGCCCCTATGGCTACACCTTC. It is translated as CASSQDWRGGSPYGYTF.

The gene calls are TRBV29-1 and TRBJ1-2; 7 bases fit TRBD1. With V trimmed by 3 bases and J by 1 base, 14 bases remained unmatched. This CDR3 has 17 amino acids. Per the germline V gene, CDR1 is SQVTM and CDR2 is ANQGSEA. CDR3 sequence reads: CSVDFGDSSFINYGYTF. DNA of the CDR3: TGCAGCGTTGATTTCGGGGACAGTAGTTTTATTAACTATGGCTACACCTTC.

The chain recombines TRBV7-2 with TRBJ1-5; TRBD1 might be the D (5 bases). V lost 3 bases, J lost 5 bases, and 14 bases lay in between. In germline, CDR1 is SGHTA, CDR2 FQGNSA. This CDR3 has 15 residues. In DNA form, the CDR3 reads TGTGCCAGCAGCTTCTCCAACAGGTATGATCAGCCCCAGCATTTT. This codes for CASSFSNRYDQPQHF.

This clone was observed a single time. The rearrangement uses TRBV29-1 and TRBJ1-1, with no clear D. V lost 6 bases, J lost 2 bases, and 13 bases lay in between. Germline loops: CDR1 SQVTM, CDR2 ANQGSEA. The CDR3 is 13 residues long. In nucleotides, the CDR3 is TGCAGCGTGCGGACTCTCAGTAACACTGAAGCTTTCTTT. Translating it yields CSVRTLSNTEAFF.

This chain uses TRBV4-1 with TRBJ1-3; unclear D gene. V was shortened by 3 bases and J by 1 base, with 7 bases between the two germline ends. Germline CDR1 MGHRA, CDR2 YSYEKL. CDR3 length: 14 amino acids. The CDR3 coding sequence is TGCGCCAGCAGCCAGGGTACGTCTGGAAACACCATATATTTT. Encoded protein: CASSQGTSGNTIYF.

The gene calls are TRBV28 and TRBJ1-3; 8 bases fit TRBD1. Germline CDR1 and CDR2: MDHEN and SYDVKM. The CDR3 is made up of 17 amino acids. V lost 1 base, J lost 0 bases, and 5 bases stayed unmatched. CDR3 nucleotide sequence: TGTGCCAGCAGTTTATACCCCGACAGGGGCTCTGGAAACACCATATATTTT. Its translation is CASSLYPDRGSGNTIYF.

This sequence joins TRBV28 and TRBJ1-1, with 7 bases identical to TRBD1. V shed 8 bases, J shed 0 bases, and the junction held 6 bases outside the gene matches. CDR1 is MDHEN, CDR2 SYDVKM, per germline. The CDR3 spans 14 residues. Written as DNA, the CDR3 is TGTGCCAGCGGCCTGACAGGGCTGAACACTGAAGCTTTCTTT. This gives the protein CASGLTGLNTEAFF.

This chain connects TRBV3-1 (or the pseudogene TRBV3-2) to TRBJ2-7; 7 bases are a match to TRBD1. From germline, CDR1 is LGHDT and CDR2 YNNKEL (reference sequence). The CDR3 is 13 amino acids. Germline trimming cut 5 bases from V and 1 base from J; bases unmatched to any gene: 2. The CDR3 is CASSIQGSYEQYF. CDR3 nucleotide sequence: TGTGCCAGCAGCATACAGGGGTCCTACGAGCAGTACTTC.

The gene calls are TRBV30 and TRBJ2-1, with 8 bases fitting TRBD2. This CDR3 spans 15 amino acids. J lost 2 bases, V lost 1 base, and 4 bases had no gene match. Looked up from germline, CDR1 is GTSNPN and CDR2 is SVGIG (reference sequence). The CDR3 loop is CAWSGTSGTYNEQFF. CDR3 coding DNA: TGTGCCTGGAGTGGAACTAGCGGAACCTACAATGAGCAGTTCTTC.

The chain recombines TRBV9 with TRBJ1-2; no definite D call. V was cut by 0 bases and J by 1 base, with 13 bases left in between. Per the germline V gene, CDR1 is SGDLS and CDR2 is YYNGEE. CDR3 length: 16 amino acids. Written as DNA, the CDR3 is TGTGCCAGCAGCGTAGATGGAGCCAGAGGTAACTATGGCTACACCTTC. Its translation is CASSVDGARGNYGYTF.

The chain joins TRBV14 to TRBJ1-1; D might be TRBD1 (6 bases). Trimming cost V 3 bases and J 11 bases, with 13 bases left between them. From germline, CDR1 is SGHDN and CDR2 FVKESK. CDR3 size: 12 residues. CDR3 region: CASSQGALGAFF. CDR3 coding DNA: TGTGCCAGCAGCCAGGGGGCCCTGGGGGCTTTCTTT. The whole variable domain, filled in from reference TRBV14 and TRBJ1-1, reads EAGVTQFPSHSVIEKGQTVTLRCDPISGHDNLYWYRRVMGKEIKFLLHFVKESKQDESGMPNNRFLAERTGGTYSTLKVQPAELEDSGVYFCASSQGALGAFFGQGTRLTVV.

The gene calls are TRBV25-1 and TRBJ1-1; possible D gene TRBD1, 5 bases. The CDR3 spans 13 residues. Germline V gives CDR1 MGHDK, CDR2 SYGVNS. Trimming shortened V by 1 base and J by 7 bases, and 10 bases separated the two germline ends. The CDR3 DNA reads as TGTGCCAGCAGTGAATCAGGGCAGGATGAAGCTTTCTTT. Amino acid sequence: CASSESGQDEAFF. Supplemented by reference TRBV25-1 and TRBJ1-1, the full variable domain reads EADIYQTPRYLVIGTGKKITLECSQTMGHDKMYWYQQDPGMELHLIHYSYGVNSTEKGDLSSESTVSRIRTEHFPLTLESARPSHTSQYLCASSESGQDEAFFGQGTRLTVV.